These 26 T cell receptor beta chains share one sample of origin, sequenced in a study of cytomegalovirus exposure and HLA in healthy donors (dated by TCRdb to about 2017). Library construction relied on the immunoSEQ multiplex PCR assay. The multiplex PCR relied on a mix of 60 forward primers for TCR Vbeta segments and 13 reverse primers for TCR Jbeta segments. TCRdb retrieved this table from immuneACCESS and kept in-frame rearrangements only. Not all clones are present; in checked studies, unresolved V genes account for under half, and no reason is known for the remainder. This sample comprises some 180,000 clones, approximately 73% of them detected only once. 5% to 6.5% of the sample is held by the ten biggest clonotypes. The specimen sequenced was PBMCs. The source is a woman aged 18-29 years in good health and CMV-seropositive.

This clone was picked up a small number of times. The V gene is TRBV28, the J gene TRBJ1-5, with a weak D call TRBD1 (6 bases). Germline CDR1 MDHEN, CDR2 SYDVKM. V shed 0 bases and J shed 2 bases, with 11 bases lying between them. The CDR3 sequence is 16 residues long. The CDR3 sequence is CASSLWGRGGNQPQHF. In DNA, the CDR3 is TGTGCCAGCAGTTTATGGGGCAGGGGAGGCAATCAGCCCCAGCATTTT.

The J gene is TRBJ2-6, the V gene TRBV12-5, with 8 positions matching TRBD1. The CDR3 is made up of 19 amino acids. CDR1 is LGHNT and CDR2 is FRNRAP in the germline V gene. Losses at the gene ends were 1 base for V and 0 bases for J; bases not matched to a gene: 8. The CDR3 nucleotides read TGTGCTAGTGGTTTGGCCCTGACAGGGGAACACTCTGGGGCCAACGTCCTGACTTTC. Its protein product is CASGLALTGEHSGANVLTF. The full variable domain, in which reference TRBV12-5 and TRBJ2-6 provide the parts outside the CDR3, is DARVTQTPRHKVTEMGQEVTMRCQPILGHNTVFWYRQTMMQGLELLAYFRNRAPLDDSGMPKDRFSAEMPDATLATLKIQPSEPRDSAVYFCASGLALTGEHSGANVLTFGAGSRLTVL.

V gene TRBV28 combines with J gene TRBJ1-4; D unresolved. From germline, CDR1 is MDHEN and CDR2 SYDVKM. This CDR3 is 15 amino acids long. Trimming took 6 bases from V and 0 from J, leaving 11 bases between them. The CDR3 region has the DNA TGTGCCAGCAGCCCGACACCCACAACTAATGAAAAACTGTTTTTT. Its translation is CASSPTPTTNEKLFF.

The V call is TRBV5-6, the J call TRBJ2-7; 7 bases agree with TRBD1. Germline V gives CDR1 SGHDT, CDR2 YYEEEE. This CDR3 spans 15 amino acids. The V gene end was trimmed by 3 bases and the J gene end by 0 bases; junction bases not matched to a gene: 6. As DNA, the CDR3 is TGTGCCAGCAGCTCAACAGGGGAACCCTCCTACGAGCAGTACTTC. Its translation: CASSSTGEPSYEQYF.

This clone was observed a handful of times. CDR3: CASSQGQFSYEQYF. DNA of the CDR3: TGCGCCAGCAGCCAAGGACAGTTCTCCTACGAGCAGTACTTC. The V and J genes are TRBV4-1 and TRBJ2-7, with TRBD1 as a possible D gene (5 bases). Germline V gene data show CDR1 as MGHRA and CDR2 as YSYEKL. The CDR3 loop spans 14 amino acids. Trimming removed 1 base at V and 0 bases at J, with 7 bases between.

The chain employs TRBV7-2 and TRBJ2-2; 10 bases align to TRBD2. The CDR3 loop spans 14 amino acids. The ends lost 6 bases at V and 8 bases at J; junction bases unmatched: 6. Germline CDR1 reads SGHTA; CDR2 reads FQGNSA. The DNA for the CDR3 is TGTGCCAGCAGGCCAACTAGCGGGGAGGGGGAGCTGTTTTTT. This codes for CASRPTSGEGELFF.

The V and J genes are TRBV4-2 and TRBJ1-1; a possible D gene is TRBD1 (5 bases). Trimming cost V 0 bases and J 0 bases, with 8 bases left between them. Per the germline V gene, CDR1 is LGHNA and CDR2 is YNFKEQ. The CDR3 covers 15 residues. CDR3 protein: CASSQEDRMNTEAFF. The CDR3 DNA is TGTGCCAGCAGCCAAGAAGACAGAATGAACACTGAAGCTTTCTTT.

This clone was recorded only once. Sequence at one end of the junction differs from germline and may be a read error. The chain links TRBV30 to TRBJ2-4; TRBD2 is a possible D gene (5 bases). This CDR3 has 16 amino acids. The germline V gene encodes CDR1 GTSNPN and CDR2 SVGIG (reference sequence). The CDR3 DNA is TGTGCCTGGAGTGGATCCTTTAGAGGTAGCGAAAACATTCAGTGCTTC. Translated: CAWSGSFRGSENIQCF.

In this sample, this clone turned up once. The V gene is TRBV5-5, the J gene TRBJ2-2, with 11 bases fitting TRBD2. The germline CDR1 and CDR2 sequences are SGHKS and YYEKEE (reference sequence). J lost 1 base, V lost 0 bases, and 5 bases had no gene match. This CDR3 is 18 amino acids long. CDR3 sequence reads: CASSLALAGAMNTGELFF. The CDR3 DNA reads as TGTGCCAGCAGCTTGGCACTAGCGGGGGCCATGAACACCGGGGAGCTGTTTTTT.

This rearrangement joins TRBV19 to TRBJ2-3; TRBD2 matches at 7 bases. The trim removed 3 bases at V and 1 base at J, leaving 1 base unmatched. Germline CDR1 reads LNHDA; CDR2 reads SQIVND (reference sequence). This CDR3 is built from 14 residues. The CDR3 loop reads CASSIGGGTDTQYF. CDR3 coding DNA: TGTGCCAGTAGTATTGGGGGGGGCACAGATACGCAGTATTTT.

The chain links TRBV18 to TRBJ1-2, with a weak D call TRBD1 (5 bases). Germline assignment: CDR1 KGHSH and CDR2 LQKENI. The CDR3 sequence is 15 residues long. With 3 bases removed from V and 4 bases from J, the gap between germline ends came to 15 bases. The CDR3 loop reads CASSPYTTDSYGYTF. The CDR3 DNA reads TGTGCCAGCTCACCCTACACGACAGACTCCTATGGCTACACCTTC. The full variable domain, in which reference TRBV18 and TRBJ1-2 provide the parts outside the CDR3, is NAGVMQNPRHLVRRRGQEARLRCSPMKGHSHVYWYRQLPEEGLKFMVYLQKENIIDESGMPKERFSAEFPKEGPSILRIQQVVRGDSAAYFCASSPYTTDSYGYTFGSGTRLTVV.

This clone was found a few times. This chain links TRBV5-5 with TRBJ2-7; D is undetermined. Germline loops: CDR1 SGHKS, CDR2 YYEKEE (reference sequence). Trimming took 3 bases from V and 1 from J, leaving 8 bases between them. CDR3 length equals 13 residues. CDR3 DNA sequence: TGTGCCAGCAGCTGGCAGATTTCCTACGAGCAGTACTTC. Translated, it gives CASSWQISYEQYF. The whole variable domain, filled in from reference TRBV5-5 and TRBJ2-7, reads DAGVTQSPTHLIKTRGQQVTLRCSPISGHKSVSWYQQVLGQGPQFIFQYYEKEERGRGNFPDRFSARQFPNYSSELNVNALLLGDSALYLCASSWQISYEQYFGPGTRLTVT.

For this clone: At one end, the junction sequence differs from germline, possibly due to a read error. The chain couples TRBV10-3 to TRBJ2-7, with D unclear. The CDR3 extends over 13 amino acids. CDR1 is ENHRY, CDR2 SYGVKD, per germline. The CDR3 region is CAVSELNGYEQYF. The CDR3 DNA reads as TGTGCCGTCAGTGAGTTAAACGGGTACGAGCAGTACTTC.

This clone has only a few counts. The chain combines TRBV5-4 with TRBJ2-2, with 7 bases matching TRBD1. With 7 bases clipped from V and 6 bases from J, the junction kept 9 bases outside the gene matches. CDR1 SGHNT and CDR2 YYREEE come from the germline V gene (reference sequence). The CDR3 is made up of 14 amino acids. This chain's CDR3 is CASEDRQGPGELFF. As DNA, the CDR3 is TGTGCCAGCGAAGACAGACAGGGCCCCGGGGAGCTGTTTTTT.

This clone has a handful of counts. This chain's CDR3 is CASSPQAGAAPNEQFF. The CDR3 DNA reads TGCGCCAGCAGCCCCCAGGCGGGGGCGGCCCCCAATGAGCAGTTCTTC. The rearrangement uses TRBV4-1 and TRBJ2-1; possibly TRBD2 for D (7 bases). The CDR3 is 16 amino acids. CDR1 is MGHRA and CDR2 is YSYEKL in the germline V gene. V was cut by 4 bases and J by 6 bases, with 19 bases left in between.

The chain links TRBV15 to TRBJ1-3; 8 bases are a match to TRBD1. With 0 bases clipped from V and 7 bases from J, the junction kept 11 bases outside the gene matches. Per germline, CDR1 LNHNV and CDR2 YYDKDF (reference sequence). The CDR3 is made up of 17 amino acids. This CDR3 is CATSRDSGGLLQNTIYF. The CDR3 nucleotides are TGTGCCACCAGCAGAGATTCAGGGGGCCTGTTACAGAACACCATATATTTT.

The chain is built from TRBV19 and TRBJ2-1; the D is unclear. Germline V lookup: CDR1 LNHDA, CDR2 SQIVND (reference sequence). CDR3 length: 11 residues. V gave up 5 bases and J gave up 3 bases, with 2 bases separating them. The CDR3 spells CASSLYNEQFF. The CDR3 DNA reads as TGTGCCAGTAGTCTCTACAATGAGCAGTTCTTC.

This clone was found a few times. The chain has TRBV6-5 and TRBJ1-1; tentatively, D is TRBD1 (5 bases). Germline CDR1 and CDR2: MNHEY and SVGAGI. V was shortened by 4 bases and J by 1 base, with 7 bases between the two germline ends. The CDR3 consists of 13 residues. The CDR3 nucleotides are TGTGCCAGCAGTTCGACAGAGAACACTGAAGCTTTCTTT. Translation: CASSSTENTEAFF.

The chain couples TRBV28 to TRBJ1-6; a possible D gene is TRBD1 (5 bases). Trimming removed 2 bases at V and 8 bases at J, with 13 bases between. This CDR3 region has 15 residues. Germline V gene data show CDR1 as MDHEN and CDR2 as SYDVKM. This chain's CDR3 is CASSLTGLGDSPLHF. The CDR3 DNA is TGTGCCAGCAGTTTAACGGGACTCGGGGATTCACCCCTCCACTTT.

The chain combines TRBV11-2 with TRBJ2-2, with 10 positions matching TRBD2. CDR3 length equals 18 residues. After removal of 3 bases from V and 1 base from J, the junction contained 8 bases not matched to a gene. Germline V gene data show CDR1 as SGHAT and CDR2 as FQNNGV. The CDR3 sequence is CASSLRLAGRGNTGELFF. The CDR3 nucleotides read TGTGCCAGCAGCTTGCGACTAGCGGGTCGGGGGAACACCGGGGAGCTGTTTTTT.

This clone appeared once. The V call is TRBV2, the J call TRBJ1-1; TRBD1 matches at 8 bases. J gave up 11 bases and V 3 bases, and 20 bases lay outside the gene matches. CDR3 length equals 17 residues. Germline V gives CDR1 SNHLY, CDR2 FYNNEI. This CDR3 reads CASSDPPDRVTSYEAFF. CDR3 nucleotides: TGTGCCAGCAGTGATCCCCCGGACAGGGTAACGAGTTACGAGGCTTTCTTT. Full variable domain (missing parts from reference TRBV2 and TRBJ1-1): EPEVTQTPSHQVTQMGQEVILRCVPISNHLYFYWYRQILGQKVEFLVSFYNNEISEKSEIFDDQFSVERPDGSNFTLKIRSTKLEDSAMYFCASSDPPDRVTSYEAFFGQGTRLTVV.

The chain is built from TRBV25-1 and TRBJ1-2; TRBD1 aligns across 7 bases. V shed 5 bases and J 8 bases; nucleotides not matched to a gene: 14. Germline-derived CDR1 and CDR2 are MGHDK and SYGVNS. The CDR3 has 15 amino acids. The CDR3 nucleotides read TGTGCCAGCAGTTCGAGGGACAGCCCTCTGAGGGGCTACACCTTC. Translating gives CASSSRDSPLRGYTF.

V and J are TRBV6-1 and TRBJ1-5; 8 bases align to TRBD1. Germline lookup yields CDR1 MNHNS and CDR2 SASEGT. Losses at the gene ends were 3 bases for V and 0 bases for J; bases not matched to a gene: 10. The CDR3 covers 18 residues. The CDR3 protein is CASSDQGGRGHSNQPQHF. The CDR3 DNA reads TGTGCCAGCAGTGATCAAGGCGGCAGGGGGCATAGCAATCAGCCCCAGCATTTT.

A few counts support this clone. J is TRBJ1-1 and V is TRBV11-3; no clear D. Germline V gives CDR1 SGHNT, CDR2 YENEEA. The CDR3 consists of 13 residues. V was pared by 5 bases and J by 2 bases, with 9 bases between. The CDR3 reads CASSQYTNTEAFF. The CDR3 DNA sequence: TGTGCCAGCAGCCAATACACAAACACTGAAGCTTTCTTT.

This clone was detected only a few times. V and J are TRBV7-2 and TRBJ2-3; the match to TRBD2 covers 11 bases. Germline CDR1 reads SGHTA; CDR2 reads FQGNSA. J lost 1 base, V lost 6 bases, and 12 bases had no gene match. The CDR3 spans 18 residues. CDR3 region: CASSLTSGASGGTDTQYF. The CDR3 DNA reads as TGTGCCAGCAGTCTGACTAGCGGGGCCTCTGGGGGCACAGATACGCAGTATTTT.

This sequence joins TRBV4-3 and TRBJ1-1; no definite D call. Per germline, CDR1 LGHNA and CDR2 YSLEER. The germline V and J ends were trimmed by 0 bases and 3 bases, with 11 bases remaining between them. This CDR3 spans 15 amino acids. CDR3 coding DNA: TGCGCCAGCAGCCAAGATCGGTCCGGGGACACTGAAGCTTTCTTT. It translates to CASSQDRSGDTEAFF.